This TCR beta chain stems from a study of technical replicates of blood from a handful of donors. Germline assignment: CDR1 MGHRA and CDR2 YSYEKL. This CDR3 comprises 16 residues. V shed 1 base and J 4 bases; nucleotides not matched to a gene: 6. Profiled with immunoSEQ multiplex PCR; TCRdb holds only in-frame clones, not every one. The sample contains tens of thousands of clones, about 91% of which appear only once. The chain combines TRBV4-1 with TRBJ2-2; 7 bases agree with TRBD1. The sample was T cells isolated from PBMCs. The sequence came from a human donor in good health. CDR3 bases: TGCGCCAGCAGCCAAGCAAACAGGGGTAGCACCGGGGAGCTGTTTTTT. Translation: CASSQANRGSTGELFF.